Shown below are 11 T cell receptor beta chains from a single sample sequenced in a study of long-term antiretroviral therapy in people with HIV. Researchers ran immunoSEQ v3.0 at survey level. Assay used: immunoSEQ multiplex PCR; TCRdb lists only in-frame clones, some missing. This table has 25,000 to 35,000 clones, about 95% appearing once. The sequenced sample was unsorted PBMCs, obtained 5.3 years after starting antiretroviral therapy. These receptors originate from a young man with HIV.

V is TRBV5-6 and J is TRBJ1-1; D uncertain. The V end lost 6 bases, the J end lost 7 bases, and 13 bases lay between the germline ends. The CDR3 is 12 amino acids. From germline, CDR1 is SGHDT and CDR2 YYEEEE. The chain's CDR3 is CASKRVLGEAFF. CDR3 nucleotides: TGTGCCAGCAAAAGGGTACTTGGTGAAGCTTTCTTT.

The chain recombines TRBV2 with TRBJ2-3; no clear D. Trimming shortened V by 0 bases and J by 4 bases, and 8 bases separated the two germline ends. The CDR3 loop spans 14 amino acids. CDR1 and CDR2 from the germline V gene are SNHLY and FYNNEI. This chain's CDR3 is CASSEAGPADTQYF. The CDR3 DNA reads TGTGCCAGCAGTGAAGCTGGACCGGCAGATACGCAGTATTTT. The whole variable domain, filled in from reference TRBV2 and TRBJ2-3, reads EPEVTQTPSHQVTQMGQEVILRCVPISNHLYFYWYRQILGQKVEFLVSFYNNEISEKSEIFDDQFSVERPDGSNFTLKIRSTKLEDSAMYFCASSEAGPADTQYFGPGTRLTVL.

The rearrangement joins TRBV14 to TRBJ2-2; TRBD2 aligns across 7 bases. CDR1 SGHDN and CDR2 FVKESK come from the germline V gene. This CDR3 has 17 amino acids. The J segment lost 3 bases and the V segment lost 3 bases, leaving 10 bases of the junction unmatched. The CDR3 loop reads CASSHGGAGVHTGELFF. As DNA, the CDR3 is TGTGCCAGCAGCCACGGTGGTGCGGGAGTTCACACCGGGGAGCTGTTTTTT.

CDR3 protein: CASSLTAAPKNEQFF. The DNA of the CDR3 is TGTGCCAGCAGCTTGACCGCGGCCCCGAAAAATGAGCAGTTCTTC. This chain links TRBV7-8 with TRBJ2-1; no clear D. The V gene's germline CDR1 is SGHVS and CDR2 FQNEAQ. CDR3 length: 15 residues. Trimming removed 3 bases from V and 7 bases from J, with 16 bases in between.

V is TRBV7-2 and J is TRBJ2-7; D is perhaps TRBD1 (6 bases). V dropped 5 bases and J dropped 2 bases, with 13 bases sitting between them. The CDR3 length is 14 residues. Germline values: CDR1 SGHTA, CDR2 FQGNSA. CDR3 sequence (DNA): TGTGCCAGCAGCACACCACAGGGTACCTACGAGCAGTACTTC. Translated, it gives CASSTPQGTYEQYF.

This chain uses TRBV21-1 with TRBJ2-7; the D call TRBD2 from the table was never checked on the DNA. TRBV21-1 counts as a pseudogene. This CDR3 contains 16 residues. In nucleotides, the CDR3 is TGTGCCAGCAGCCTTGCGTGGGGGGGACGCTCCTACGAGCAGTACTTC. Protein product: CASSLAWGGRSYEQYF.

In nucleotides, the CDR3 is TGCGCCAGCCGGGGCGGAACCTCCTACGAGCAGTACTTC. Translated, it gives CASRGGTSYEQYF. The V and J genes are TRBV10-2 and TRBJ2-7, with D possibly being TRBD1 or TRBD2 (5 bases each). Trimming left V 8 bases short and J 0 bases short, with 11 bases between. This CDR3 is built from 13 residues. Per germline, CDR1 WSHSY and CDR2 SAAADI.

The chain combines TRBV5-5 with TRBJ1-1; a possible D gene is TRBD1 (5 bases). V lost 3 bases and J 3 bases, leaving 9 bases between the germline ends. The CDR3 spans 13 residues. Per germline, CDR1 SGHKS and CDR2 YYEKEE (reference sequence). CDR3: CASSWDPDTEAFF. In nucleotides, the CDR3 is TGTGCCAGCAGCTGGGACCCGGACACTGAAGCTTTCTTT.

The J gene is TRBJ2-7, the V gene TRBV6-5; 10 nucleotides agree with TRBD2. This CDR3 spans 15 amino acids. Per germline, CDR1 MNHEY and CDR2 SVGAGI. V gave up 0 bases and J gave up 5 bases; unmatched junction bases: 4. In DNA form, the CDR3 reads TGTGCCAGCAGTTACTCTTTAGCGGGAGGACACGAGCAGTACTTC. Translated, it gives CASSYSLAGGHEQYF.

The chain links TRBV5-6 to TRBJ1-1; D uncertain. In germline, CDR1 is SGHDT, CDR2 YYEEEE. The CDR3 runs 13 residues. With 2 bases removed from V and 5 bases from J, the gap between germline ends came to 10 bases. CDR3 residues: CASSFGLGTEAFF. For the CDR3, the DNA is TGTGCCAGCAGCTTCGGGTTGGGGACTGAAGCTTTCTTT. Based on the CDR3 plus reference TRBV5-6 and TRBJ1-1, the full variable domain is DAGVTQSPTHLIKTRGQQVTLRCSPKSGHDTVSWYQQALGQGPQFIFQYYEEEERQRGNFPDRFSGHQFPNYSSELNVNALLLGDSALYLCASSFGLGTEAFFGQGTRLTVV.

This clone has just a few counts. The chain is built from TRBV6-4 and TRBJ2-1, with TRBD2 matching over 11 bases. The germline V gene has CDR1 MRHNA and CDR2 SNTAGT. The CDR3 covers 15 residues. V dropped 2 bases and J dropped 8; count of bases not matched to a gene: 5. The CDR3 protein is CASSDETSGEDEQFF. In nucleotides, the CDR3 is TGTGCCAGCAGTGACGAGACTAGCGGGGAAGATGAGCAGTTCTTC.